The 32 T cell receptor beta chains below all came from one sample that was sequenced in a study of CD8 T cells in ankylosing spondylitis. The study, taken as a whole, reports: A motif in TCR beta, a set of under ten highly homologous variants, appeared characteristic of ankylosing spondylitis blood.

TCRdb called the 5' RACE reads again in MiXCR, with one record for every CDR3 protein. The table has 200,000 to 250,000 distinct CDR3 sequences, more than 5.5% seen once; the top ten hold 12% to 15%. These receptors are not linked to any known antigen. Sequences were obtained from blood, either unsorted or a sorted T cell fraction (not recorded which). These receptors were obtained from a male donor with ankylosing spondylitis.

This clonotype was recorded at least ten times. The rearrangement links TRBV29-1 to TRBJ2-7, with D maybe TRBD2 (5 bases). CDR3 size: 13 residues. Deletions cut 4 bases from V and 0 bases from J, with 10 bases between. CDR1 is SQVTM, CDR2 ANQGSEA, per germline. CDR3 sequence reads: CSVVGLSSYEQYF. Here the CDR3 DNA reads TGCAGCGTTGTTGGACTTAGCTCCTACGAGCAGTACTTC.

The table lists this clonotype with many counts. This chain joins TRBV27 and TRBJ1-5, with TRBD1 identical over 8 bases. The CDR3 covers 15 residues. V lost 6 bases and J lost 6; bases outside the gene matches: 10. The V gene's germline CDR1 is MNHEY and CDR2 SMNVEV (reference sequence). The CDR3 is CASSPTGAFGQPQHF. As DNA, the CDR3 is TGTGCCAGCAGCCCGACAGGGGCGTTTGGTCAGCCCCAGCATTTT.

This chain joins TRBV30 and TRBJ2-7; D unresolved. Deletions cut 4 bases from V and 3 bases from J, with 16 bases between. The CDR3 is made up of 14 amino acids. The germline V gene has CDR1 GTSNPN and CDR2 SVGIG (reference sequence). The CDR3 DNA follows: TGTGCCTGGACAGGCGTAGGACCTCACTACGAGCAGTACTTC. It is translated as CAWTGVGPHYEQYF. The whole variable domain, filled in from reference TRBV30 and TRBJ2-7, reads SQTIHQWPATLVQPVGSPLSLECTVEGTSNPNLYWYRQAAGRGLQLLFYSVGIGQISSEVPQNLSASRPQDRQFILSSKKLLLSDSGFYLCAWTGVGPHYEQYFGPGTRLTVT.

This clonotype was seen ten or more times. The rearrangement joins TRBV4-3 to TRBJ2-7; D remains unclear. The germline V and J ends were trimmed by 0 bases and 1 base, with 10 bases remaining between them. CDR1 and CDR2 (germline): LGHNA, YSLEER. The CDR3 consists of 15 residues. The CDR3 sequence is CASSQDSTGSYEQYF. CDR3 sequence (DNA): TGCGCCAGCAGCCAAGATTCAACGGGTTCCTACGAGCAGTACTTC.

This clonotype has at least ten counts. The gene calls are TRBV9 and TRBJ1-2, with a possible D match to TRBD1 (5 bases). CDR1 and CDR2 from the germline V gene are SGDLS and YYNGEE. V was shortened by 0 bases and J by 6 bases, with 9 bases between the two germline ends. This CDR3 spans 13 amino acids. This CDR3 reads CASSVGGGDGYTF. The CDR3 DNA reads TGTGCCAGCAGCGTAGGGGGGGGAGATGGCTACACCTTC.

Here the CDR3 reads CASSYVGTGGNNEQFF. The CDR3 DNA is TGTGCCAGCAGTTATGTGGGGACAGGGGGCAACAATGAGCAGTTCTTC. V is TRBV27 and J is TRBJ2-1, with 12 bases aligning to TRBD1. Germline V gene sequence: CDR1 MNHEY, CDR2 SMNVEV (reference sequence). With 4 bases clipped from V and 5 bases from J, the junction kept 6 bases outside the gene matches. The CDR3 totals 16 residues.

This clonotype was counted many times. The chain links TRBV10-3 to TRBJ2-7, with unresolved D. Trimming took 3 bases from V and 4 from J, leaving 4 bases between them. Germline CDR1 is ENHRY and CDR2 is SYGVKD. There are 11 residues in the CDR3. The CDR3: CAISEPYEQYF. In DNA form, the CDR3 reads TGTGCCATCAGTGAACCTTACGAGCAGTACTTC.

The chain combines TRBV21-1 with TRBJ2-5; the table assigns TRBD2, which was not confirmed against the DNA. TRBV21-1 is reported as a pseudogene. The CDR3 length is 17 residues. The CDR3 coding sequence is TGTGCCAGCAGCAGCGGGACTAGCGGAACTCCGGGGGAGACCCAGTACTTC. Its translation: CASSSGTSGTPGETQYF.

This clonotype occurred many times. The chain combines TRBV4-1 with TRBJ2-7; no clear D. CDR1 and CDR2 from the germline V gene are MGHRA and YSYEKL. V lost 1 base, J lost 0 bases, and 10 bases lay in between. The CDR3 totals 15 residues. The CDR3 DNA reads TGCGCCAGCAGCCAAGGGTTAGGATTCTCCTACGAGCAGTACTTC. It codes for CASSQGLGFSYEQYF.

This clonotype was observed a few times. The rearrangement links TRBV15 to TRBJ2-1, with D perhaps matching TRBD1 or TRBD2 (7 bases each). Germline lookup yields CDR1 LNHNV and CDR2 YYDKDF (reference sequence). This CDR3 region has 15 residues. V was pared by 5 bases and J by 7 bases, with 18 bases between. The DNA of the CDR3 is TGTGCCACCAGCCAGGGGGAGGGGGCGAGGAATGAGCAGTTCTTC. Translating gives CATSQGEGARNEQFF.

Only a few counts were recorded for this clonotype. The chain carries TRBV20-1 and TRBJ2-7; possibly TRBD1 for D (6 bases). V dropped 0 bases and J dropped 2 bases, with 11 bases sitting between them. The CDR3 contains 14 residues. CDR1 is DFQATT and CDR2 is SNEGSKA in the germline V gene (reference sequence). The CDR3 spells CSARDRDTTYEQYF. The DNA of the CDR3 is TGCAGTGCTAGAGATCGGGACACCACCTACGAGCAGTACTTC.

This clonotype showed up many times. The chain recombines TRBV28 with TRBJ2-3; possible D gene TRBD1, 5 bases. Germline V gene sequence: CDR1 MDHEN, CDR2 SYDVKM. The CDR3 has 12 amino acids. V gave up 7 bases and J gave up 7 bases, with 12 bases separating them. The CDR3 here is CASMAGHNTQYF. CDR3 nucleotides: TGTGCCAGCATGGCAGGGCACAATACGCAGTATTTT.

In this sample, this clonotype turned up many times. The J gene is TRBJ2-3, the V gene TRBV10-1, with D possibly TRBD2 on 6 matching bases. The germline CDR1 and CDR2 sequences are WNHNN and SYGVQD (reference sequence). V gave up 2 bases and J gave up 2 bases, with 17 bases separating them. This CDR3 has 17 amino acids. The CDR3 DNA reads TGCGCCAGCAGTGAGGGAGAGGAGGGTCCTTACACAGATACGCAGTATTTT. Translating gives CASSEGEEGPYTDTQYF.

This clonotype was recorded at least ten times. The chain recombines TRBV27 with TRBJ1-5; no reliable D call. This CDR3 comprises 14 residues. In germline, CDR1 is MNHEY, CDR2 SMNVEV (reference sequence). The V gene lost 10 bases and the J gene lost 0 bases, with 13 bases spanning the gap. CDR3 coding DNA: TGTGCCACTCAGAAGGGTGGTAGCAATCAGCCCCAGCATTTT. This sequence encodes CATQKGGSNQPQHF.

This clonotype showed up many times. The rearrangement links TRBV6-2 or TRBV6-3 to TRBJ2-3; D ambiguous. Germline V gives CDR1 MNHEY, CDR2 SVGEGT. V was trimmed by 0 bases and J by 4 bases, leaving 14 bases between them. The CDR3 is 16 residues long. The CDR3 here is CASSYSVPPWADTQYF. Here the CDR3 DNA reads TGTGCCAGCAGTTACTCGGTTCCCCCCTGGGCAGATACGCAGTATTTT.

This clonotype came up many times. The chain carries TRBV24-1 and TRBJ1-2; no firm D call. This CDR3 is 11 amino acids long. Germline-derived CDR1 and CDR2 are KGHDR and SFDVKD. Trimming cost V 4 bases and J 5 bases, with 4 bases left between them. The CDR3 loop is CATSDLYGYTF. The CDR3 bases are TGTGCCACCAGTGACCTTTATGGCTACACCTTC.

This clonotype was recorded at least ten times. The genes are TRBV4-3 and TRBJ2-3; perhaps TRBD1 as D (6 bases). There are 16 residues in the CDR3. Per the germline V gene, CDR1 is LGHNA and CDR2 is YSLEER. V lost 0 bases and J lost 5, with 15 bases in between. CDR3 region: CASSQDVQGRLDTQYF. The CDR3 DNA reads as TGCGCCAGCAGCCAAGATGTCCAGGGGCGCTTAGATACGCAGTATTTT.

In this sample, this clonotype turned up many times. The CDR3 bases are TGCAGCGTTGGGAGGTCCGGGACAGGGGAAGATGAGCAGTTCTTC. Residues: CSVGRSGTGEDEQFF. This chain uses TRBV29-1 with TRBJ2-1, with 10 bases aligning to TRBD1. Germline-derived CDR1 and CDR2 are SQVTM and ANQGSEA. Trimming took 4 bases from V and 8 from J; bases not matched to a gene: 11. This CDR3 spans 15 amino acids.

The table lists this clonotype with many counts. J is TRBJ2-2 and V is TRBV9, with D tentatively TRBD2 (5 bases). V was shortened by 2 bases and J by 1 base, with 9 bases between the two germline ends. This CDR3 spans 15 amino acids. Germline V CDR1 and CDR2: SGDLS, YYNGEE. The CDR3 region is CASSVLSGNTGELFF. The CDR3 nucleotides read TGTGCCAGCAGCGTCCTGAGCGGGAACACCGGGGAGCTGTTTTTT.

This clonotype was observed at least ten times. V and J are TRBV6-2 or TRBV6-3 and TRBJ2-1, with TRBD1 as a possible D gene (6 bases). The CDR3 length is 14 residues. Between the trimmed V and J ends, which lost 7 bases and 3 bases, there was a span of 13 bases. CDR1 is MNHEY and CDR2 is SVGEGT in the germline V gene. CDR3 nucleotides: TGTGCCAGCATGACTGGGACACTCTACAATGAGCAGTTCTTC. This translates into CASMTGTLYNEQFF.

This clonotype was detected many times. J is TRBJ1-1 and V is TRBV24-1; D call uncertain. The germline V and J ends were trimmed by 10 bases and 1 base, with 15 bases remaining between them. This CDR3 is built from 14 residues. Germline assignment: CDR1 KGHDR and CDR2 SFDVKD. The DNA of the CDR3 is TGTGCCACTCTGCGACCCGCCCCGAACACTGAAGCTTTCTTT. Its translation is CATLRPAPNTEAFF.

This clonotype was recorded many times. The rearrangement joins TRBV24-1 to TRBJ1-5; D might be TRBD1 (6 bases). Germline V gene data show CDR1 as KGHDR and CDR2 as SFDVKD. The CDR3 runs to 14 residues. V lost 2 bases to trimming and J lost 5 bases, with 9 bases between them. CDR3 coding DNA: TGTGCCACCAGTGATTCTGGGGGCGATCAGCCCCAGCATTTT. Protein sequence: CATSDSGGDQPQHF.

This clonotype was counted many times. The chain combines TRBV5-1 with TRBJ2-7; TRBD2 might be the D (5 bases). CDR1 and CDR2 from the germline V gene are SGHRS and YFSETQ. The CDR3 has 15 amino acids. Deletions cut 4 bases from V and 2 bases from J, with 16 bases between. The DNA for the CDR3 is TGCGCCAGCAGCCCCCTCAGTGGGAGAACCTACGAGCAGTACTTC. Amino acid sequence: CASSPLSGRTYEQYF.

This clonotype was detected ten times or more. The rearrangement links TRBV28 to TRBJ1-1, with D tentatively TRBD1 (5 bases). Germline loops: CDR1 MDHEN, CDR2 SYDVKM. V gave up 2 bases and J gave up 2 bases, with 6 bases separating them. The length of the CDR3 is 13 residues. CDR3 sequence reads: CASSLRTNTEAFF. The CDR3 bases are TGTGCCAGCAGTTTAAGGACAAACACTGAAGCTTTCTTT.

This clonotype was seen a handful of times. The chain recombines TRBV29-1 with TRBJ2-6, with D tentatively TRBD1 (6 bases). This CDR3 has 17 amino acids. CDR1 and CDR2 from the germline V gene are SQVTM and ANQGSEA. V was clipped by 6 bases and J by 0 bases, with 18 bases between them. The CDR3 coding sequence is TGCAGCGTAATAGACAGGTCTCACCCCTCTGGGGCCAACGTCCTGACTTTC. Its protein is CSVIDRSHPSGANVLTF.

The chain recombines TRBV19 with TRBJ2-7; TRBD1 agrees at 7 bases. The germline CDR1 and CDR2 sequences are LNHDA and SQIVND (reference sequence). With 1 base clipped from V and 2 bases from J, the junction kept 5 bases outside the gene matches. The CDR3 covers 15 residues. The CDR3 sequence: CASSIGQGITYEQYF. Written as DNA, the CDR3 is TGTGCCAGTAGTATAGGACAGGGAATTACCTACGAGCAGTACTTC. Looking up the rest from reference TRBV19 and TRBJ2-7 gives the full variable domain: DGGITQSPKYLFRKEGQNVTLSCEQNLNHDAMYWYRQDPGQGLRLIYYSQIVNDFQKGDIAEGYSVSREKKESFPLTVTSAQKNPTAFYLCASSIGQGITYEQYFGPGTRLTVT.

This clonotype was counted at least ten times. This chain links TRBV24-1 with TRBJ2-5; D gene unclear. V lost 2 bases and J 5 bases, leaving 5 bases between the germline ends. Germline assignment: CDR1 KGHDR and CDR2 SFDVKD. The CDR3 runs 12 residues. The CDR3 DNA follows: TGTGCCACCAGTGATTCCTTGGAGACCCAGTACTTC. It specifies CATSDSLETQYF.

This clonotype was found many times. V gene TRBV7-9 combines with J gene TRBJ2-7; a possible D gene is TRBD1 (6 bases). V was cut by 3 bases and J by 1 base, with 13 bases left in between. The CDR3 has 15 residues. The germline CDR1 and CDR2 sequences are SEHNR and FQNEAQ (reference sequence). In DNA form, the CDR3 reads TGTGCCAGCAGCTTTGCAGGGGTCCCATCCTACGAGCAGTACTTC. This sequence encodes CASSFAGVPSYEQYF.

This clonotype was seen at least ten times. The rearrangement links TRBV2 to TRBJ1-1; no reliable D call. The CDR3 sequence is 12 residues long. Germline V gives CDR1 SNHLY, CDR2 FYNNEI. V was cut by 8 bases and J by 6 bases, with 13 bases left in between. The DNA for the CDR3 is TGTGCCAGCCCGCGCCTGAGGGCTGAAGCTTTCTTT. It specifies CASPRLRAEAFF.

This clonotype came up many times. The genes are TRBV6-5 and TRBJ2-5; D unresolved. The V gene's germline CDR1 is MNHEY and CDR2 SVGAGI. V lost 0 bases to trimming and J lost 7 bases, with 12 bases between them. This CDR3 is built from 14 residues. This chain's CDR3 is CASSYSNGPGTQYF. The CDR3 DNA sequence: TGTGCCAGCAGTTACTCTAACGGACCGGGGACCCAGTACTTC.

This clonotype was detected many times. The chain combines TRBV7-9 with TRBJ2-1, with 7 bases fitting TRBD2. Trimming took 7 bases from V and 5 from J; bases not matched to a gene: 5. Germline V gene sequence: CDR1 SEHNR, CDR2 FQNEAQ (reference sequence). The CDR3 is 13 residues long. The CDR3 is CASTGTTHNEQFF. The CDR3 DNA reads TGTGCCAGCACTGGGACTACTCACAATGAGCAGTTCTTC. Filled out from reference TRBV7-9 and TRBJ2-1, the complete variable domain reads DTGVSQNPRHKITKRGQNVTFRCDPISEHNRLYWYRQTLGQGPEFLTYFQNEAQLEKSRLLSDRFSAERPKGSFSTLEIQRTEQGDSAMYLCASTGTTHNEQFFGPGTRLTVL.

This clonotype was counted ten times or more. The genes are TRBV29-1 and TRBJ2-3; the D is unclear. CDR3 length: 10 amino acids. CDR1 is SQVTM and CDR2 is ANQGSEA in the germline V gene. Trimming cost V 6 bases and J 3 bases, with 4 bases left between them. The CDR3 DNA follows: TGCAGCGTGCGGACAGATACGCAGTATTTT. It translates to CSVRTDTQYF.